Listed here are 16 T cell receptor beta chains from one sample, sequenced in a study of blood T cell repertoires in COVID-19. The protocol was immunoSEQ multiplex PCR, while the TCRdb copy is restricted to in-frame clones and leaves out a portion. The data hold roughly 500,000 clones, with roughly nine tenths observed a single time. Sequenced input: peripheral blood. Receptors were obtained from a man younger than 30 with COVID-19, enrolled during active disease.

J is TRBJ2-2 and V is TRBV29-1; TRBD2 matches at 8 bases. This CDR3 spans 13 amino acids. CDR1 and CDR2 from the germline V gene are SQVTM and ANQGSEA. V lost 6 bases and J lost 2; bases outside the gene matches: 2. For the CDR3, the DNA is TGCAGCGTCAGCGGGGGAAACACCGGGGAGCTGTTTTTT. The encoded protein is CSVSGGNTGELFF.

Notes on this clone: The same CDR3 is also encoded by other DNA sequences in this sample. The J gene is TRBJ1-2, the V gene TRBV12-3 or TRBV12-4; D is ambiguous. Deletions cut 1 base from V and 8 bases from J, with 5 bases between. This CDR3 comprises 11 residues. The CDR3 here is CASSLGAGYTF. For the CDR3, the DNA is TGTGCCAGCAGTTTAGGGGCCGGCTACACCTTC.

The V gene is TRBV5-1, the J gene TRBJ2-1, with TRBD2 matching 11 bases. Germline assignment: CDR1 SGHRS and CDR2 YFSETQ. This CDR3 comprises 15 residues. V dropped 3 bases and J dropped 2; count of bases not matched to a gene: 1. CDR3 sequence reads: CASSSSGGPYNEQFF. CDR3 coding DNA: TGCGCCAGCAGCTCTAGCGGGGGGCCCTACAATGAGCAGTTCTTC.

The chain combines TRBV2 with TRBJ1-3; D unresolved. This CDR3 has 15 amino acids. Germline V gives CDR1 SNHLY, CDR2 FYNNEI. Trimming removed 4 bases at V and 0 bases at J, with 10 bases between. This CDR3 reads CASSAGDRSGNTIYF. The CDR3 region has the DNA TGTGCCAGCAGTGCCGGGGATCGCTCTGGAAACACCATATATTTT.

The CDR3 DNA reads TGTGCCAGTAGTCCTACAGGGCCGGAGAATTCACCCCTCCACTTT. It yields the protein CASSPTGPENSPLHF. This rearrangement joins TRBV19 to TRBJ1-6, with a possible D match to TRBD1 (6 bases). V lost 5 bases and J lost 7, with 15 bases in between. This CDR3 has 15 amino acids. Germline CDR1 LNHDA, CDR2 SQIVND (reference sequence).

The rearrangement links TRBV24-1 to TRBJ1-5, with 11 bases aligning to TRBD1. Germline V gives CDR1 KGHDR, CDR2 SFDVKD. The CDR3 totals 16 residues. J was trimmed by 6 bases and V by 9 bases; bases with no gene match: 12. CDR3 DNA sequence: TGTGCCACCCAAGCCGGACAGGGGGCGCGGGTTCAGCCCCAGCATTTT. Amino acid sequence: CATQAGQGARVQPQHF.

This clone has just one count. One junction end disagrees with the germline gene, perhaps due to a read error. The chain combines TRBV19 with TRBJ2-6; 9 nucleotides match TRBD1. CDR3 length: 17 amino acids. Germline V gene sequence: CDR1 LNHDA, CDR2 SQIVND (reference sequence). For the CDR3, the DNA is TGCGCTGGGCAGAACAGGGGGCATATATTTGGGGCCAACGTCCTGACTTTC. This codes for CAGQNRGHIFGANVLTF.

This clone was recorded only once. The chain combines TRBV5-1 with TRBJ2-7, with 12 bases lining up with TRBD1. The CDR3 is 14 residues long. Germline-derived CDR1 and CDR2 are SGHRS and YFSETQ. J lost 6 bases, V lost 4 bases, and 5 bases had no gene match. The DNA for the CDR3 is TGCGCCAGCAGCCCCGGGACAGGGGGCCGCGAGCAGTACTTC. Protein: CASSPGTGGREQYF. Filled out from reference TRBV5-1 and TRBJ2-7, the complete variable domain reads KAGVTQTPRYLIKTRGQQVTLSCSPISGHRSVSWYQQTPGQGLQFLFEYFSETQRNKGNFPGRFSGRQFSNSRSEMNVSTLELGDSALYLCASSPGTGGREQYFGPGTRLTVT.

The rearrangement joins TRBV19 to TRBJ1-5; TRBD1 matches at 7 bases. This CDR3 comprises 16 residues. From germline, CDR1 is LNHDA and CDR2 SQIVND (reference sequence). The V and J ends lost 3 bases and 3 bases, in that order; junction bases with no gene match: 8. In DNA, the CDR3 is TGTGCCAGTAGTATGATGGGACAGACGTACAATCAGCCCCAGCATTTT. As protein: CASSMMGQTYNQPQHF.

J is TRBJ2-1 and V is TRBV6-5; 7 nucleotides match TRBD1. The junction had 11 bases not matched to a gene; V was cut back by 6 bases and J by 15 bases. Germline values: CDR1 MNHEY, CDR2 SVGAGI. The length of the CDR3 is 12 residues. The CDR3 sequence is CASRRARQGPFF. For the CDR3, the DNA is TGTGCCAGCAGGAGAGCCAGACAGGGCCCGTTCTTC.

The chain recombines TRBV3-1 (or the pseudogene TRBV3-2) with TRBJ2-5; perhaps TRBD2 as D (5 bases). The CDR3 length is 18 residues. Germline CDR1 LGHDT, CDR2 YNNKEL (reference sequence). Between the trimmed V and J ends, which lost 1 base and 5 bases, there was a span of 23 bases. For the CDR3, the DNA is TGTGCCAGCAGCCAAGTTCCAGACTACTTCGACCCCGGGGAGACCCAGTACTTC. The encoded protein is CASSQVPDYFDPGETQYF.

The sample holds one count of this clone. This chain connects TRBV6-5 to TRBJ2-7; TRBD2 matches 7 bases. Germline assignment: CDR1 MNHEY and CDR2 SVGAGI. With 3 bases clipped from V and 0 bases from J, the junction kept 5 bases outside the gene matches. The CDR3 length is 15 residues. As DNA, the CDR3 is TGTGCCAGCAGTTATTTGGGGGGGAGCTCCTACGAGCAGTACTTC. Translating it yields CASSYLGGSSYEQYF.

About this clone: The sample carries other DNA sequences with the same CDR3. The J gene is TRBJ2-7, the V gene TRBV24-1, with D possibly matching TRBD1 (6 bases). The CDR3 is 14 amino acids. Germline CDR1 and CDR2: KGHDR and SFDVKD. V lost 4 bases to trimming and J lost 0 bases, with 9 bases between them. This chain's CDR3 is CATSDPGHSYEQYF. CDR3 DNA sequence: TGTGCCACCAGTGACCCGGGACACTCCTACGAGCAGTACTTC.

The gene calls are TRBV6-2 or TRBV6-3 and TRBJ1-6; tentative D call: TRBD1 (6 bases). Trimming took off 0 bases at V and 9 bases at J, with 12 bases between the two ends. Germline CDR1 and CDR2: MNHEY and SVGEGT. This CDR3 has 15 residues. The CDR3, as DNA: TGTGCCAGCAGTTACTCTCCAGGGGTAGTTTCACCCCTCCACTTT. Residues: CASSYSPGVVSPLHF.

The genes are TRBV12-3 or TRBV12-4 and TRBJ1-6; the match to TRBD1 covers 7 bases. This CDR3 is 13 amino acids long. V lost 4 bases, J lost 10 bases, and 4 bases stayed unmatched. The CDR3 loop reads CASSWDRDSPLHF. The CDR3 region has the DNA TGTGCCAGCAGTTGGGACAGAGACTCACCCCTCCACTTT.

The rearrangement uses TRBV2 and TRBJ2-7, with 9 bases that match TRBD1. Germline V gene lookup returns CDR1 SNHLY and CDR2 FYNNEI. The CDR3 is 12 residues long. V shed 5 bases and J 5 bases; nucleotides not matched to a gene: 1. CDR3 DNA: TGTGCCAGCAGTAGGACAGGGGACGAGCAGTACTTC. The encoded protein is CASSRTGDEQYF. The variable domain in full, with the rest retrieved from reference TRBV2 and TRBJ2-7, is EPEVTQTPSHQVTQMGQEVILRCVPISNHLYFYWYRQILGQKVEFLVSFYNNEISEKSEIFDDQFSVERPDGSNFTLKIRSTKLEDSAMYFCASSRTGDEQYFGPGTRLTVT.